This T cell receptor (beta chain) was documented in a study of T-cell memory formation after mild COVID-19. The germline CDR1 and CDR2 sequences are MNHEY and SVGAGI. This CDR3 spans 16 amino acids. The trim removed 2 bases at V and 5 bases at J, leaving 7 bases unmatched. TCRdb passed the 5' RACE reads through MiXCR, listing each CDR3 protein once. This sample carries about 610,000 distinct CDR3 sequences, approximately 15% of them seen once, and the ten largest clones take roughly 8%. The sequence derives from an adult woman who had mild COVID-19 (a few samples of this study predate the infection). Cell type and time point are not known. The sequencing sample was made of PBMCs or a T cell subset sorted from them (not recorded which). V usage is TRBV6-5 and J usage is TRBJ2-3; 10 nucleotides match TRBD2. CDR3 amino acids: CASSYLPSGGEDTQYF. The CDR3, as DNA: TGTGCCAGCAGTTACCTCCCTAGCGGGGGAGAAGATACGCAGTATTTT.